The rows below give T cell receptor beta chains drawn from one sample of a study of blood T cell repertoires in COVID-19. Repertoires were generated with immunoSEQ multiplex PCR, while TCRdb's copy carries only in-frame clones and drops some. The table lists a few hundred thousand clones, about nine tenths of them singletons. Specimen: PBMCs or T cells enriched from blood (not recorded which). These receptors came from a woman in her late teens or twenties who had recovered from COVID-19. The CDR3 runs from the conserved cysteine through the conserved F or W.

V gene,J gene,CDR3 protein
TRBV3-1/TRBV3-2,TRBJ1-1,CASIGQNTEAFF
TRBV4-1,TRBJ2-3,CASSQLSGGTQYF
TRBV7-6,TRBJ2-1,CASSLSPLAGGPRVGLDEQFF
TRBV13,TRBJ1-6,CASSLGQGLYPYGSPLHF
TRBV6-1,TRBJ1-5,CASSEGLGNQPQHF
TRBV19,TRBJ2-2,CASSGAGTNTGELFF
TRBV7-3,TRBJ2-1,CASSPTSGGYNEQFF
TRBV18,TRBJ1-5,CASSPGAGGTGNQPQHF
TRBV2,TRBJ2-1,CASSVDSHNEQFF
TRBV7-9,TRBJ2-2,CASSYRTGTGELFF
TRBV5-1,TRBJ1-5,CASSLGEGQPQHF
TRBV5-1,TRBJ2-3,CASSLGRLAGTDTQYF
TRBV5-1,TRBJ1-1,CASSTGGALNTEAFF
TRBV28,TRBJ1-5,CASSLRGQGRNQPQHF
TRBV28,TRBJ2-7,CASSPLDRYYEQYF
TRBV19,TRBJ1-3,CASTPAVTGNTIYF
TRBV28,TRBJ1-4,CASSFIVLGQGNEKLFF
TRBV7-2,TRBJ1-5,CASSPSGPQGAYYQPQHF
TRBV3-1/TRBV3-2,TRBJ1-5,CASSLRGDQPQHF
TRBV9,TRBJ2-1,CASSVVAGGRNEQFF
TRBV5-1,TRBJ1-2,CASSLTGTVLPYGYTF
TRBV29-1,TRBJ2-6,CSVGGMTGQSGANVLTF
TRBV7-8,TRBJ1-4,CASSPRRQAYNEKLFF
TRBV2,TRBJ2-2,CASGKGLAGTGELFF
TRBV6-5,TRBJ2-1,CASSRQSSSYNEQFF
TRBV28,TRBJ1-1,CASTPGGTEAFF
TRBV5-4,TRBJ2-6,CASTGQLSGANVLTF
TRBV7-9,TRBJ2-2,CASSFSTGEAGELFF